Sequencing of this T cell receptor beta chain was carried out in a study of tumor and adjacent non-tumor tissue in lung cancer. The library came from three nested PCR rounds adapted from ARM-PCR protocols. From the multiplex PCR reads, TCRdb called clonotypes with MiXCR, one entry per CDR3 protein. The table has around 80,000 distinct CDR3 sequences, 76% seen once; the top ten hold 40%. The germline V gene encodes CDR1 SGHAT and CDR2 FQNNGV. V lost 5 bases and J 2 bases, leaving 10 bases between the germline ends. This CDR3 is 13 amino acids long. RNA was extracted from bulk tissue without any cell sorting. Distant lung tissue was collected more than 3 cm away from the tumor edge. This clonotype came up many times.

This sequence was found in an older man with non-small cell lung cancer. The sample consisted of distant non-tumor lung tissue. This chain links TRBV11-2 with TRBJ2-7; no firm D call. The CDR3 DNA reads as TGTGCCAGCAGCCCAAGCCCCACCTACGAGCAGTACTTC. Translating it yields CASSPSPTYEQYF.